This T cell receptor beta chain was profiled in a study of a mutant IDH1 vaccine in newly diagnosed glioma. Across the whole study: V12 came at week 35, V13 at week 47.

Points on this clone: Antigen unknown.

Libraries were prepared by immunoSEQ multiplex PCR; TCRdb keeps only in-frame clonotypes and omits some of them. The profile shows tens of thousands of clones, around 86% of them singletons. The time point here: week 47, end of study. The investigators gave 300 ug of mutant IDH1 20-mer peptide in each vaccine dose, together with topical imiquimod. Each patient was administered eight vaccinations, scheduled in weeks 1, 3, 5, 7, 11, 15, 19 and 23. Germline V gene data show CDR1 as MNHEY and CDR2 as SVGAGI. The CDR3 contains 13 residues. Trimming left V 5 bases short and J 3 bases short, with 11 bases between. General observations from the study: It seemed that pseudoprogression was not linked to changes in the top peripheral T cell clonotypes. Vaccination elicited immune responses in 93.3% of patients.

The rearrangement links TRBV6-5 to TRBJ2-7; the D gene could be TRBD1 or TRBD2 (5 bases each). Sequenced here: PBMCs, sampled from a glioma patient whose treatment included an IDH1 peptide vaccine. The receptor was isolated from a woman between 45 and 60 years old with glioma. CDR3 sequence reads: CASSRDPDYEQYF. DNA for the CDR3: TGTGCCAGCAGTCGGGACCCCGACTACGAGCAGTACTTC.